These 17 T cell receptor beta chains originate from one sample sequenced in a study of Ad26.COV2.S vaccination and SARS-CoV-2 variants. Profiled with immunoSEQ multiplex PCR; TCRdb holds only in-frame clones, not every one. This table has approximately 480,000 clones, 87% appearing once. Treatment defined: about 20 received Ad26.COV2.S at low or high dose, single or two shots; about 5 received placebo; per-sample allocation not given. Day 63 after the first injection of vaccine or placebo was the sampling time. The source was peripheral blood, collected in a trial of Ad26.COV2.S vaccine versus placebo. All receptors come from a person aged 18-65 years who received the Ad26.COV2.S COVID-19 vaccine or a placebo.

V is TRBV4-3 and J is TRBJ2-2; possibly TRBD1 or TRBD2 for D (6 bases each). CDR1 and CDR2 from the germline V gene are LGHNA and YSLEER. The CDR3 spans 15 residues. V was trimmed by 0 bases and J by 7 bases, leaving 12 bases between them. The CDR3 sequence is CASSQEGGLGGELFF. The CDR3 bases are TGCGCCAGCAGCCAAGAAGGGGGGCTGGGCGGGGAGCTGTTTTTT.

The chain has TRBV5-6 and TRBJ2-5; no firm D call. Germline loops: CDR1 SGHDT, CDR2 YYEEEE. Trimming shortened V by 2 bases and J by 2 bases, and 10 bases separated the two germline ends. This CDR3 contains 14 residues. The CDR3 protein is CASSFWAVQETQYF. CDR3 DNA: TGTGCCAGCAGCTTCTGGGCGGTACAAGAGACCCAGTACTTC. The whole variable domain, remainder taken from reference TRBV5-6 and TRBJ2-5, is DAGVTQSPTHLIKTRGQQVTLRCSPKSGHDTVSWYQQALGQGPQFIFQYYEEEERQRGNFPDRFSGHQFPNYSSELNVNALLLGDSALYLCASSFWAVQETQYFGPGTRLLVL.

The V gene is TRBV19, the J gene TRBJ1-1; the D gene is possibly TRBD1 (5 bases). This CDR3 is 16 amino acids long. From germline, CDR1 is LNHDA and CDR2 SQIVND (reference sequence). The V gene lost 4 bases and the J gene lost 5 bases, with 20 bases spanning the gap. The CDR3: CASSTPGFGAGTEAFF. As DNA, the CDR3 is TGTGCCAGTAGTACCCCCGGGTTTGGGGCAGGGACTGAAGCTTTCTTT.

This clone was seen once. The chain recombines TRBV24-1 with TRBJ2-3; D might be TRBD1 or TRBD2, each matching 5 bases. Trimming took off 6 bases at V and 2 bases at J, with 11 bases between the two ends. Germline V lookup: CDR1 KGHDR, CDR2 SFDVKD. This CDR3 has 14 residues. DNA of the CDR3: TGTGCCACCAGTACCGAGGGGCCCACAGATACGCAGTATTTT. Translated, it gives CATSTEGPTDTQYF.

The chain links TRBV7-8 to TRBJ1-5, with D tentatively TRBD1 (5 bases). V was trimmed by 7 bases and J by 4 bases, leaving 11 bases between them. CDR1 and CDR2 (germline): SGHVS, FQNEAQ. The CDR3 spans 13 residues. In DNA, the CDR3 is TGTGCCAGCACTCGCGGGGGGAATCAGCCCCAGCATTTT. Translation: CASTRGGNQPQHF.

The V call is TRBV9, the J call TRBJ1-2; tentative D call: TRBD1 (6 bases). V dropped 2 bases and J dropped 8 bases, with 16 bases sitting between them. Germline V lookup: CDR1 SGDLS, CDR2 YYNGEE. There are 14 residues in the CDR3. The DNA for the CDR3 is TGTGCCAGCAGCGTCGGGGGCGGAATGGGAGGCTACACCTTC. Translation: CASSVGGGMGGYTF.

The genes are TRBV6-6 and TRBJ2-4; the D gene is possibly TRBD2 (6 bases). Germline loops: CDR1 MNHNY, CDR2 SVGAGI (reference sequence). This CDR3 has 15 residues. V lost 6 bases and J lost 0, with 12 bases in between. CDR3 nucleotide sequence: TGTGCCAGCAGGCAAGCTAGCGCAGCCAAAAACATTCAGTACTTC. Translation gives CASRQASAAKNIQYF.

The V and J genes are TRBV3-1 (or the pseudogene TRBV3-2) and TRBJ2-1; D not certain. CDR3 length: 12 amino acids. The germline CDR1 and CDR2 sequences are LGHDT and YNNKEL (reference sequence). Trimming took off 3 bases at V and 4 bases at J, with 4 bases between the two ends. CDR3 region: CASSHLYNEQFF. The CDR3 bases are TGTGCCAGCAGCCACCTATACAATGAGCAGTTCTTC.

The chain has TRBV11-2 and TRBJ2-7, with unresolved D. The germline CDR1 and CDR2 sequences are SGHAT and FQNNGV. V shed 5 bases and J shed 3 bases, with 14 bases lying between them. The CDR3 has 14 amino acids. In DNA form, the CDR3 reads TGTGCCAGCAGCAAGATGACAATTAACTACGAGCAGTACTTC. It encodes CASSKMTINYEQYF.

V gene TRBV7-8 combines with J gene TRBJ1-2; D is perhaps TRBD1 (5 bases). Trimming pared 0 bases from V and 3 bases from J, leaving 14 bases between. The germline V gene encodes CDR1 SGHVS and CDR2 FQNEAQ. This CDR3 has 16 amino acids. CDR3 region: CASSLAAGKAYYGYTF. Here the CDR3 DNA reads TGTGCCAGCAGCTTAGCGGCAGGGAAAGCGTACTATGGCTACACCTTC.

This chain joins TRBV28 and TRBJ2-7; weak D call: TRBD1 (6 bases). Trimming removed 5 bases from V and 4 bases from J, with 15 bases in between. The CDR3 loop spans 14 amino acids. Germline loops: CDR1 MDHEN, CDR2 SYDVKM. The CDR3 here is CASSPSGHPYEQYF. The CDR3 DNA follows: TGTGCCAGCAGTCCATCGGGACACCCATACGAGCAGTACTTC.

The V and J genes are TRBV7-3 and TRBJ2-3; no reliable D call. Germline V CDR1 and CDR2: SGHTA, FQGTGA. The CDR3 extends over 13 amino acids. V lost 6 bases and J lost 8, with 15 bases in between. The CDR3 region is CASSRDSVGTQYF. CDR3 nucleotides: TGTGCCAGCAGTCGAGACTCAGTCGGTACGCAGTATTTT.

The rearrangement links TRBV11-2 to TRBJ1-1; D perhaps matches TRBD1 (5 bases). V was shortened by 5 bases and J by 0 bases, with 16 bases between the two germline ends. The CDR3 has 16 residues. CDR1 and CDR2 from the germline V gene are SGHAT and FQNNGV. The CDR3 loop reads CASSQGLGPMNTEAFF. In DNA, the CDR3 is TGTGCCAGCAGCCAAGGATTGGGGCCCATGAACACTGAAGCTTTCTTT.

The gene calls are TRBV19 and TRBJ2-7, with unresolved D. CDR3 length equals 13 residues. Per germline, CDR1 LNHDA and CDR2 SQIVND (reference sequence). The ends were cut back, 5 bases at V and 2 bases at J, with 10 bases in the middle. CDR3 nucleotide sequence: TGTGCCAGTAGTTGGGTACTCACCTACGAGCAGTACTTC. Translating it yields CASSWVLTYEQYF.

Points on this clone: Other DNA sequences of this sample code for an identical CDR3. The V call is TRBV19, the J call TRBJ2-7, with D unclear. Germline values: CDR1 LNHDA, CDR2 SQIVND (reference sequence). The CDR3 is 12 amino acids. V was clipped by 5 bases and J by 1 base, with 6 bases between them. CDR3 amino acids: CASSASSYEQYF. For the CDR3, the DNA is TGTGCCAGTAGTGCCAGTTCCTACGAGCAGTACTTC.

The CDR3: CASSLPAGAQETQYF. The CDR3 DNA follows: TGTGCCAGCAGCTTACCAGCGGGGGCCCAAGAGACCCAGTACTTC. The V call is TRBV7-9, the J call TRBJ2-5; 8 nucleotides match TRBD2. The CDR3 totals 15 residues. V dropped 2 bases and J dropped 1; count of bases not matched to a gene: 3. The germline gives CDR1 SEHNR, CDR2 FQNEAQ (reference sequence).

The chain has TRBV7-2 and TRBJ1-5; the D gene is possibly TRBD1 (6 bases). CDR3 length equals 14 residues. Between the trimmed V and J ends, which lost 6 bases and 9 bases, there was a span of 18 bases. The germline V gene has CDR1 SGHTA and CDR2 FQGNSA. The CDR3 nucleotides are TGTGCCAGCAGTCCCCAGCGGGGGCTATCGCCCCAGCATTTT. Amino acids: CASSPQRGLSPQHF.